This is a list of T cell receptor beta chains from one sample in a study of T-cell reconstitution after alpha-beta-depleted transplantation in children. One entry per CDR3 protein results from TCRdb running MiXCR on the PCR reads. The sample shows a few hundred thousand distinct CDR3 sequences, under 13% of them seen only once. The sequenced sample was PBMCs from the stem cell graft donor, obtained from the stem cell graft. These receptors were taken from a human donor who donated a stem cell graft to a child with acute lymphoblastic leukemia. The CDR3 runs from the conserved cysteine through the conserved F or W. Each record gives: V gene, CDR3 length, D gene, J gene, clone size, CDR3 protein, CDR3 DNA. A D gene is named only where the DNA matches it firmly. Only some rows state a clone size, as once, few, many or a class for expanded clones.

v_gene: TRBV6-5
len: 14
d_gene: .
j_gene: TRBJ1-2
abundance: few
CDR3aa: CASSYTGKAYGYTF
CDR3nt: TGTGCCAGCAGTTACACAGGGAAGGCCTATGGCTACACCTTC

v_gene: TRBV18
len: 15
d_gene: .
j_gene: TRBJ2-5
abundance: few
CDR3aa: CASSLRQNTQETQYF
CDR3nt: TGTGCCAGCTCACTTCGACAGAATACCCAAGAGACCCAGTACTTC

v_gene: TRBV4-1
len: 14
d_gene: .
j_gene: TRBJ2-5
abundance: .
CDR3aa: CASSQGPFQETQYF
CDR3nt: TGCGCCAGCAGCCAAGGTCCATTCCAAGAGACCCAGTACTTC

v_gene: TRBV7-2
len: 14
d_gene: .
j_gene: TRBJ2-7
abundance: .
CDR3aa: CASSLGVGSYEQYF
CDR3nt: TGTGCCAGCAGCTTGGGAGTGGGGTCCTACGAGCAGTACTTC

v_gene: TRBV4-2
len: 14
d_gene: .
j_gene: TRBJ1-1
abundance: many
CDR3aa: CASSQDPGDTEAFF
CDR3nt: TGTGCCAGCAGCCAAGATCCGGGGGACACTGAAGCTTTCTTT

v_gene: TRBV5-6
len: 16
d_gene: .
j_gene: TRBJ2-3
abundance: .
CDR3aa: CASSLARDRPRDTQYF
CDR3nt: TGTGCCAGCAGCTTAGCTCGTGACAGGCCTCGGGATACGCAGTATTTT

v_gene: TRBV6-6
len: 13
d_gene: .
j_gene: TRBJ2-5
abundance: few
CDR3aa: CASSYSMWETQYF
CDR3nt: TGTGCCAGCAGCTACAGTATGTGGGAGACCCAGTACTTC

v_gene: TRBV6-5
len: 16
d_gene: TRBD1
j_gene: TRBJ1-4
abundance: few
CDR3aa: CASSYSDGQGGEKLFF
CDR3nt: TGTGCCAGCAGTTACTCCGACGGACAGGGAGGCGAAAAACTGTTTTTT

v_gene: TRBV28
len: 14
d_gene: .
j_gene: TRBJ1-1
abundance: .
CDR3aa: CASKSGVRNTEAFF
CDR3nt: TGTGCCAGCAAATCGGGGGTCAGGAACACTGAAGCTTTCTTT

v_gene: TRBV28
len: 13
d_gene: .
j_gene: TRBJ2-2
abundance: .
CDR3aa: CASSSWGPGELFF
CDR3nt: TGTGCCAGCAGTTCTTGGGGGCCCGGGGAGCTGTTTTTT

v_gene: TRBV7-9
len: 15
d_gene: .
j_gene: TRBJ2-7
abundance: .
CDR3aa: CASSLGSWGWDEQYF
CDR3nt: TGTGCCAGCAGCTTAGGTTCCTGGGGCTGGGACGAGCAGTACTTC

v_gene: TRBV5-1
len: 15
d_gene: .
j_gene: TRBJ2-1
abundance: many
CDR3aa: CASSFRDGSYNEQFF
CDR3nt: TGCGCCAGCAGCTTCAGGGACGGCTCCTACAATGAGCAGTTCTTC

v_gene: TRBV5-1
len: 16
d_gene: .
j_gene: TRBJ2-2
abundance: .
CDR3aa: CASAPQRTADTGELFF
CDR3nt: TGCGCCAGCGCACCCCAGAGGACAGCGGACACCGGGGAGCTGTTTTTT

v_gene: TRBV19
len: 16
d_gene: TRBD1
j_gene: TRBJ2-7
abundance: few
CDR3aa: CASRPVLTGGTYEQYF
CDR3nt: TGTGCCAGTAGGCCGGTTCTCACAGGGGGGACCTACGAGCAGTACTTC

v_gene: TRBV27
len: 17
d_gene: .
j_gene: TRBJ2-1
abundance: few
CDR3aa: CASSLSGVRFKVDEQFF
CDR3nt: TGTGCCAGCAGTTTATCGGGGGTACGGTTTAAAGTGGATGAGCAGTTCTTC

v_gene: TRBV5-6
len: 14
d_gene: .
j_gene: TRBJ2-7
abundance: .
CDR3aa: CASSNGLSSYEQYF
CDR3nt: TGTGCCAGCAGCAACGGACTGAGCTCCTACGAGCAGTACTTC

v_gene: TRBV4-3
len: 15
d_gene: .
j_gene: TRBJ2-2
abundance: few
CDR3aa: CASSQDGGNTGELFF
CDR3nt: TGCGCCAGCAGCCAAGATGGTGGGAACACCGGGGAGCTGTTTTTT

v_gene: TRBV5-1
len: 12
d_gene: .
j_gene: TRBJ2-1
abundance: .
CDR3aa: CASSHQSNEQFF
CDR3nt: TGCGCCAGCAGCCACCAAAGCAATGAGCAGTTCTTC

v_gene: TRBV15
len: 15
d_gene: TRBD1
j_gene: TRBJ2-7
abundance: .
CDR3aa: CATSAWDRDSYEQYF
CDR3nt: TGTGCCACCAGCGCCTGGGACAGGGACTCCTACGAGCAGTACTTC

v_gene: TRBV4-2
len: 16
d_gene: TRBD2
j_gene: TRBJ2-3
abundance: many
CDR3aa: CASSQELAGVADTQYF
CDR3nt: TGTGCCAGCAGCCAAGAACTAGCGGGAGTGGCAGATACGCAGTATTTT

v_gene: TRBV11-2
len: 13
d_gene: .
j_gene: TRBJ2-2
abundance: few
CDR3aa: CASSLAGARELFF
CDR3nt: TGTGCCAGCAGCTTAGCGGGGGCCAGGGAGCTGTTTTTT

v_gene: TRBV5-1
len: 16
d_gene: .
j_gene: TRBJ2-1
abundance: .
CDR3aa: CASSLSPRVSTLEQFF
CDR3nt: TGCGCCAGCAGCTTAAGCCCCCGGGTCTCAACTCTTGAGCAGTTCTTC

v_gene: TRBV12-3/TRBV12-4
len: 15
d_gene: TRBD2
j_gene: TRBJ2-7
abundance: .
CDR3aa: CASSLGLAELYEQYF
CDR3nt: TGTGCCAGCAGTTTGGGACTAGCGGAACTTTACGAGCAGTACTTC

v_gene: TRBV6-2/TRBV6-3
len: 13
d_gene: .
j_gene: TRBJ1-6
abundance: .
CDR3aa: CASSYQGDSPLHF
CDR3nt: TGTGCCAGCAGTTACCAGGGAGATTCACCCCTCCACTTT

v_gene: TRBV6-5
len: 14
d_gene: .
j_gene: TRBJ2-7
abundance: .
CDR3aa: CASSYRPAEYEQYF
CDR3nt: TGTGCCAGCAGTTACCGGCCAGCCGAATACGAGCAGTACTTC

v_gene: TRBV20-1
len: 15
d_gene: TRBD2
j_gene: TRBJ2-1
abundance: .
CDR3aa: CSARGPSGTYNEQFF
CDR3nt: TGCAGTGCTAGGGGGCCTAGCGGGACCTACAATGAGCAGTTCTTC

v_gene: TRBV7-9
len: 15
d_gene: .
j_gene: TRBJ1-6
abundance: many
CDR3aa: CASSSEWRGDSPLHF
CDR3nt: TGTGCCAGCAGCTCGGAGTGGAGGGGCGATTCACCCCTCCACTTT

v_gene: TRBV27
len: 16
d_gene: .
j_gene: TRBJ2-1
abundance: .
CDR3aa: CASSPHVRRGYNEQFF
CDR3nt: TGTGCCAGCAGTCCTCATGTCCGAAGGGGTTACAATGAGCAGTTCTTC

v_gene: TRBV9
len: 14
d_gene: TRBD1
j_gene: TRBJ2-7
abundance: many
CDR3aa: CASSVAQGANEQYF
CDR3nt: TGTGCCAGCAGCGTAGCCCAGGGGGCAAACGAGCAGTACTTC

v_gene: TRBV5-5
len: 16
d_gene: .
j_gene: TRBJ2-7
abundance: .
CDR3aa: CASSPTRGGRLLEQYF
CDR3nt: TGTGCCAGCAGTCCTACACGCGGTGGGAGGCTACTGGAGCAGTACTTC

v_gene: TRBV29-1
len: 12
d_gene: .
j_gene: TRBJ1-1
abundance: few
CDR3aa: CSVTVTNTEAFF
CDR3nt: TGCAGCGTTACAGTGACGAACACTGAAGCTTTCTTT

v_gene: TRBV6-5
len: 15
d_gene: .
j_gene: TRBJ1-1
abundance: many
CDR3aa: CASSYTDVGWTEAFF
CDR3nt: TGTGCCAGCAGTTACACCGATGTGGGGTGGACTGAAGCTTTCTTT

v_gene: TRBV10-1
len: 15
d_gene: .
j_gene: TRBJ1-2
abundance: many
CDR3aa: CASTKDTSTNYGYTF
CDR3nt: TGCGCCAGCACCAAGGACACGAGTACTAACTATGGCTACACCTTC

v_gene: TRBV12-3/TRBV12-4
len: 15
d_gene: TRBD1
j_gene: TRBJ2-3
abundance: many
CDR3aa: CASSHLGTGGDTQYF
CDR3nt: TGTGCCAGCAGTCACCTCGGGACAGGGGGGGATACGCAGTATTTT

v_gene: TRBV5-1
len: 13
d_gene: .
j_gene: TRBJ2-3
abundance: .
CDR3aa: CASSLLWGDTQYF
CDR3nt: TGCGCCAGCAGCTTGCTGTGGGGAGATACGCAGTATTTT

v_gene: TRBV5-1
len: 15
d_gene: TRBD2
j_gene: TRBJ2-7
abundance: few
CDR3aa: CASSLGREGPYEQYF
CDR3nt: TGCGCCAGCAGCTTAGGGCGGGAGGGTCCCTACGAGCAGTACTTC

v_gene: TRBV7-2
len: 14
d_gene: .
j_gene: TRBJ2-1
abundance: .
CDR3aa: CASSLTAADHEQFF
CDR3nt: TGTGCCAGCAGCTTAACAGCGGCGGACCATGAGCAGTTCTTC

v_gene: TRBV14
len: 16
d_gene: .
j_gene: TRBJ2-3
abundance: .
CDR3aa: CASSQDLDSFYQPQYF
CDR3nt: TGTGCCAGCAGCCAAGATTTGGACAGTTTCTATCAGCCCCAGTATTTT

v_gene: TRBV5-6
len: 17
d_gene: .
j_gene: TRBJ2-1
abundance: many
CDR3aa: CASSLPSPVGRYNEQFF
CDR3nt: TGTGCCAGCAGCCTTCCTTCCCCAGTGGGGAGGTACAATGAGCAGTTCTTC

v_gene: TRBV7-2
len: 17
d_gene: TRBD2
j_gene: TRBJ2-7
abundance: .
CDR3aa: CASSLAWELAGVDEQYF
CDR3nt: TGTGCCAGCAGCTTAGCGTGGGAACTAGCGGGAGTTGATGAGCAGTACTTC

v_gene: TRBV7-2
len: 15
d_gene: .
j_gene: TRBJ2-1
abundance: .
CDR3aa: CASSLLGNEYNEQFF
CDR3nt: TGTGCCAGCAGCTTATTAGGTAATGAATACAATGAGCAGTTCTTC

v_gene: TRBV6-2/TRBV6-3
len: 15
d_gene: .
j_gene: TRBJ2-1
abundance: few
CDR3aa: CASSSETRGTDEQFF
CDR3nt: TGTGCCAGCAGTTCCGAGACTAGGGGGACCGATGAGCAGTTCTTC

v_gene: TRBV12-3/TRBV12-4
len: 15
d_gene: TRBD2
j_gene: TRBJ2-7
abundance: few
CDR3aa: CASSETSGSSYEQYF
CDR3nt: TGTGCCAGCAGTGAGACTAGCGGTAGCTCCTACGAGCAGTACTTC